Presented here are 27 T cell receptor beta chains from one specimen sequenced in a study of T cell responses to AZD1222 COVID-19 vaccine. Sequencing was performed with immunoSEQ multiplex PCR; in TCRdb, only in-frame clones are kept and a portion is missing. Of nearly 110,000 clones listed, about nine tenths were seen once; the top ten hold around 4.5%. This material consisted of peripheral blood, taken on day 0 of AZD1222 vaccination. Source of these receptors: an adult in good health.

The rearrangement uses TRBV29-1 and TRBJ2-7, with D possibly TRBD2 on 6 matching bases. With 3 bases removed from V and 3 bases from J, the gap between germline ends came to 12 bases. CDR3 length: 13 residues. Germline lookup yields CDR1 SQVTM and CDR2 ANQGSEA. The CDR3 region has the DNA TGCAGCGTTGAGGGGGGACGGGACTACGAGCAGTACTTC. It translates to CSVEGGRDYEQYF.

This rearrangement joins TRBV5-1 to TRBJ1-1; D ambiguous. The CDR3 length is 14 residues. Trimming took off 4 bases at V and 1 base at J, with 11 bases between the two ends. Germline loops: CDR1 SGHRS, CDR2 YFSETQ. CDR3 loop: CASSPGAGNTEAFF. The DNA for the CDR3 is TGCGCCAGCAGCCCCGGTGCGGGGAACACTGAAGCTTTCTTT.

As for this clone: Other DNA sequences in this sample translate to the same CDR3. The J gene is TRBJ2-3, the V gene TRBV7-9, with a tentative D call TRBD2 (6 bases). CDR3 length equals 14 residues. The V gene lost 6 bases and the J gene lost 10 bases, with 20 bases spanning the gap. Germline V gene sequence: CDR1 SEHNR, CDR2 FQNEAQ (reference sequence). This CDR3 reads CASRGRIGGSAQYF. CDR3 sequence (DNA): TGTGCCAGCAGGGGTCGGATTGGGGGGTCTGCGCAGTATTTT.

This chain connects TRBV30 to TRBJ1-4; D is uncertain. V was cut by 6 bases and J by 5 bases, with 10 bases left in between. Germline CDR1 GTSNPN, CDR2 SVGIG (reference sequence). This CDR3 has 12 amino acids. Here the CDR3 reads CACREVNEKLFF. CDR3 coding DNA: TGTGCCTGCCGTGAGGTCAATGAAAAACTGTTTTTT.

The rearrangement joins TRBV5-1 to TRBJ2-7, with a tentative D call TRBD2 (7 bases). CDR3 length: 15 residues. The ends were cut back, 5 bases at V and 4 bases at J, with 19 bases in the middle. The germline gives CDR1 SGHRS, CDR2 YFSETQ. The CDR3 spells CASRGGGGAVYEQYF. CDR3 DNA sequence: TGCGCCAGCAGAGGTGGAGGGGGGGCCGTATACGAGCAGTACTTC.

This chain links TRBV7-9 with TRBJ1-2, with D tentatively TRBD1 (6 bases). Trimming cost V 1 base and J 0 bases, with 9 bases left between them. There are 15 residues in the CDR3. In germline, CDR1 is SEHNR, CDR2 FQNEAQ (reference sequence). The CDR3 spells CASSLGGGANYGYTF. DNA for the CDR3: TGTGCCAGCAGCTTAGGAGGGGGAGCTAACTATGGCTACACCTTC.

V and J are TRBV5-4 and TRBJ2-3, with D possibly called TRBD1 or TRBD2 (6 bases each). Trimming removed 0 bases from V and 2 bases from J, with 10 bases in between. CDR1 SGHNT and CDR2 YYREEE come from the germline V gene (reference sequence). This CDR3 region has 15 residues. Here the CDR3 DNA reads TGTGCCAGCAGCTTGGGGGGGGCCACCACAGATACGCAGTATTTT. It yields the protein CASSLGGATTDTQYF.

V is TRBV7-9 and J is TRBJ1-1, with TRBD1 matching over 7 bases. CDR1 and CDR2 from the germline V gene are SEHNR and FQNEAQ (reference sequence). After removal of 5 bases from V and 1 base from J, the junction contained 7 bases not matched to a gene. The CDR3 has 15 amino acids. CDR3 in amino acids: CASSPPQGRNTEAFF. The DNA for the CDR3 is TGTGCCAGCAGCCCGCCACAGGGGAGGAACACTGAAGCTTTCTTT.

The chain has TRBV4-2 and TRBJ2-7, with 9 positions matching TRBD1. Trimming removed 3 bases from V and 1 base from J; junction bases left unmatched: 4. The CDR3 has 15 amino acids. Germline V gene data show CDR1 as LGHNA and CDR2 as YNFKEQ. The CDR3 coding sequence is TGTGCCAGCAGCCATACCGGGACAGGGTCCTACGAGCAGTACTTC. Its translation is CASSHTGTGSYEQYF.

The chain joins TRBV7-3 to TRBJ1-1, with D unresolved. The CDR3 is 15 amino acids. Germline V gene sequence: CDR1 SGHTA, CDR2 FQGTGA. V was cut by 2 bases and J by 2 bases, with 12 bases left in between. The CDR3 spells CASSLSGVANTEAFF. CDR3 sequence (DNA): TGTGCCAGCAGCTTATCTGGGGTAGCCAACACTGAAGCTTTCTTT.

This chain uses TRBV7-2 with TRBJ2-2, with D unclear. Germline V lookup: CDR1 SGHTA, CDR2 FQGNSA. CDR3 length equals 14 residues. V gave up 4 bases and J gave up 4 bases, with 10 bases separating them. The CDR3 DNA sequence: TGTGCCAGCAGCTCCCGGAGTGGCACCGGGGAGCTGTTTTTT. This translates into CASSSRSGTGELFF. The full variable domain, with the rest looked up from reference TRBV7-2 and TRBJ2-2, is GAGVSQSPSNKVTEKGKDVELRCDPISGHTALYWYRQSLGQGLEFLIYFQGNSAPDKSGLPSDRFSAERTGGSVSTLTIQRTQQEDSAVYLCASSSRSGTGELFFGEGSRLTVL.

The chain has TRBV27 and TRBJ2-2; 9 bases line up with TRBD1. Germline loops: CDR1 MNHEY, CDR2 SMNVEV (reference sequence). The CDR3 covers 15 residues. V shed 8 bases, J shed 1 base, and the junction held 5 bases outside the gene matches. CDR3 nucleotides: TGTGCCAGCGGACCGACAGGGGGGAACACCGGGGAGCTGTTTTTT. Translated, it gives CASGPTGGNTGELFF.

V usage is TRBV29-1 and J usage is TRBJ1-4; no definite D call. The CDR3 is 15 amino acids. In germline, CDR1 is SQVTM, CDR2 ANQGSEA. Trimming left V 6 bases short and J 1 base short, with 15 bases between. CDR3 loop: CSVKNWVGTNEKLFF. CDR3 DNA sequence: TGCAGCGTCAAGAACTGGGTGGGAACTAATGAAAAACTGTTTTTT.

This chain connects TRBV27 to TRBJ2-7; D is possibly TRBD2 (6 bases). Germline V gene sequence: CDR1 MNHEY, CDR2 SMNVEV (reference sequence). The V and J ends lost 3 bases and 2 bases respectively, with 11 bases between them. This CDR3 region has 14 residues. The CDR3 DNA reads TGTGCCAGCAGTTTGCTAGCGAATACCTACGAGCAGTACTTC. Amino acids: CASSLLANTYEQYF.

The chain combines TRBV9 with TRBJ2-2; 9 nucleotides line up with TRBD2. J gave up 2 bases and V 4 bases, and 6 bases lay outside the gene matches. The CDR3 totals 16 residues. CDR1 and CDR2 from the germline V gene are SGDLS and YYNGEE. CDR3 amino acids: CASSTGLARNTGELFF. The CDR3 nucleotides are TGTGCCAGCAGCACAGGACTAGCGCGCAACACCGGGGAGCTGTTTTTT.

This chain uses TRBV6-2 or TRBV6-3 with TRBJ2-1; no reliable D call. The CDR3 length is 14 residues. V lost 5 bases, J lost 0 bases, and 8 bases lay in between. CDR1 is MNHEY, CDR2 SVGEGT, per germline. CDR3: CASSTGSSYNEQFF. DNA of the CDR3: TGTGCCAGCAGTACCGGTAGCTCCTACAATGAGCAGTTCTTC.

CDR3 in DNA: TGTGCCAGCAGCCAGACAGAGAACACTGAAGCTTTCTTT. Residues: CASSQTENTEAFF. V usage is TRBV4-2 and J usage is TRBJ1-1, with D maybe TRBD1 (5 bases). The CDR3 has 13 amino acids. V was shortened by 3 bases and J by 1 base, with 6 bases between the two germline ends. The V gene's germline CDR1 is LGHNA and CDR2 YNFKEQ.

The CDR3 is CATSRDGGAGQPQHF. CDR3 DNA: TGTGCCACCAGCAGAGATGGGGGCGCCGGTCAGCCCCAGCATTTT. The gene calls are TRBV15 and TRBJ1-5; D might be TRBD1 (6 bases). The V gene's germline CDR1 is LNHNV and CDR2 YYDKDF (reference sequence). There are 15 residues in the CDR3. V lost 0 bases, J lost 6 bases, and 12 bases lay in between.

The chain has TRBV2 and TRBJ1-5; possible D gene TRBD1, 5 bases. CDR1 SNHLY and CDR2 FYNNEI come from the germline V gene. The CDR3 extends over 15 amino acids. The V and J ends lost 1 base and 9 bases respectively, with 16 bases between them. CDR3 sequence: CASSEVGQGLGPQHF. The CDR3, as DNA: TGTGCCAGCAGTGAAGTCGGGCAGGGTCTAGGGCCCCAGCATTTT. Variable domain in full (rest from reference TRBV2 and TRBJ1-5): EPEVTQTPSHQVTQMGQEVILRCVPISNHLYFYWYRQILGQKVEFLVSFYNNEISEKSEIFDDQFSVERPDGSNFTLKIRSTKLEDSAMYFCASSEVGQGLGPQHFGDGTRLSIL.

This chain joins TRBV5-6 and TRBJ2-4; D is undetermined. Trimming removed 0 bases at V and 0 bases at J, with 4 bases between. CDR1 and CDR2 (germline): SGHDT, YYEEEE. The CDR3 has 14 residues. The CDR3 bases are TGTGCCAGCAGCTTGGGGCTAGCCAAAAACATTCAGTACTTC. It encodes CASSLGLAKNIQYF.

The sample holds one count of this clone. J is TRBJ1-1 and V is TRBV7-3; 7 nucleotides agree with TRBD1. This CDR3 comprises 14 residues. CDR1 SGHTA and CDR2 FQGTGA come from the germline V gene. J was trimmed by 1 base and V by 3 bases; bases with no gene match: 2. The CDR3 region is CASSLTGSNTEAFF. The CDR3 DNA reads as TGTGCCAGCAGCTTGACAGGGTCGAACACTGAAGCTTTCTTT.

The chain carries TRBV4-3 and TRBJ2-3, with D unclear. Germline V gene data show CDR1 as LGHNA and CDR2 as YSLEER. The V end was cut by 4 bases, the J end by 0 bases, with 8 bases between. The CDR3 is 14 amino acids. The CDR3 DNA reads as TGCGCCAGCAGCCTGGCAGCCAGCACAGATACGCAGTATTTT. Its protein product is CASSLAASTDTQYF.

This clone appeared a single time. The rearrangement joins TRBV7-2 to TRBJ2-7, with 9 nucleotides matching TRBD2. Germline CDR1 SGHTA, CDR2 FQGNSA. The junction had 3 bases not matched to a gene; V was cut back by 5 bases and J by 1 base. The CDR3 has 14 amino acids. CDR3 coding DNA: TGTGCCAGCAGCGGGACTAGCCGATCCTACGAGCAGTACTTC. Encoded protein: CASSGTSRSYEQYF.

The V call is TRBV18, the J call TRBJ1-2; possibly TRBD1 for D (6 bases). This CDR3 contains 17 residues. Germline values: CDR1 KGHSH, CDR2 LQKENI. The V end was cut by 3 bases, the J end by 7 bases, with 24 bases between. The chain's CDR3 is CASSPSHQDSLRGGYTF. As DNA, the CDR3 is TGTGCCAGCTCACCTTCTCACCAGGACAGCCTTAGGGGTGGCTACACCTTC.

The chain links TRBV19 to TRBJ1-3; 7 bases match TRBD1. The CDR3 is 17 amino acids. The trim removed 0 bases at V and 8 bases at J, leaving 13 bases unmatched. Germline CDR1 and CDR2: LNHDA and SQIVND (reference sequence). The CDR3 loop reads CASSIDTPLQGEHTIYF. CDR3 DNA sequence: TGTGCCAGTAGTATAGATACTCCCCTCCAGGGGGAACACACCATATATTTT.

V gene TRBV5-5 combines with J gene TRBJ1-3, with TRBD1 matching over 7 bases. With V trimmed by 2 bases and J by 0 bases, 2 bases remained unmatched. Looked up from germline, CDR1 is SGHKS and CDR2 is YYEKEE (reference sequence). The CDR3 spans 15 residues. The DNA of the CDR3 is TGTGCCAGCAGCTTAGGGGGCAACTCTGGAAACACCATATATTTT. Residues: CASSLGGNSGNTIYF.

The chain has TRBV5-1 and TRBJ2-7, with D tentatively TRBD1 (6 bases). The germline gives CDR1 SGHRS, CDR2 YFSETQ. Trimming pared 1 base from V and 2 bases from J, leaving 10 bases between. This CDR3 has 14 residues. The CDR3 spells CASSLSTGTYEQYF. Written as DNA, the CDR3 is TGCGCCAGCAGCTTGAGCACAGGGACCTACGAGCAGTACTTC.